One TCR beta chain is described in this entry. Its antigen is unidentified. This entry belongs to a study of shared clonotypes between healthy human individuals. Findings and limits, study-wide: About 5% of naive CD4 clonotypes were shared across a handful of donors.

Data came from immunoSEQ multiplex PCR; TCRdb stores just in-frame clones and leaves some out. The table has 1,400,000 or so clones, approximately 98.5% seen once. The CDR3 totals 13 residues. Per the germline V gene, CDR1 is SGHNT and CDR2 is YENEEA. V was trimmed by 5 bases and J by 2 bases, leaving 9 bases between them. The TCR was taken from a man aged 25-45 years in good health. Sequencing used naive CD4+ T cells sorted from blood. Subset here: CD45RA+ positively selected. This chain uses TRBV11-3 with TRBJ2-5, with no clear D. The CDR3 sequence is CASSASEQETQYF. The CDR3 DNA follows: TGTGCCAGCAGCGCCTCGGAACAAGAGACCCAGTACTTC. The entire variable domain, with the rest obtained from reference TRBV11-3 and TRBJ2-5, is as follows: EAGVVQSPRYKIIEKKQPVAFWCNPISGHNTLYWYLQNLGQGPELLIRYENEEAVDDSQLPKDRFSAERLKGVDSTLKIQPAELGDSAVYLCASSASEQETQYFGPGTRLLVL.